Listed here are 30 T cell receptor beta chains from one sample, sequenced in a study of T cell responses to AZD1222 COVID-19 vaccine. Produced via immunoSEQ multiplex PCR; TCRdb's table is partial and in-frame only. The data contain around 110,000 clones, 93% of them singletons. The sample here was peripheral blood, taken on day 0 of AZD1222 vaccination. The receptors come from an adult in good health.

The rearrangement uses TRBV6-5 and TRBJ2-3, with D perhaps matching TRBD1 (6 bases). This CDR3 comprises 14 residues. Trimming removed 6 bases at V and 5 bases at J, with 15 bases between. Germline-derived CDR1 and CDR2 are MNHEY and SVGAGI. The CDR3 bases are TGTGCCAGCAGAGGGGGACGAAGTGGAGATACGCAGTATTTT. This codes for CASRGGRSGDTQYF.

The genes are TRBV4-1 and TRBJ1-1; maybe TRBD1 (5 bases). V was cut by 3 bases and J by 4 bases, with 21 bases left in between. CDR3 size: 17 residues. Germline loops: CDR1 MGHRA, CDR2 YSYEKL. In DNA, the CDR3 is TGCGCCAGCAGCCACCGGATGGGGGTCGGTAGCGGCACTGAAGCTTTCTTT. It encodes CASSHRMGVGSGTEAFF.

The chain carries TRBV28 and TRBJ1-1, with D perhaps TRBD1 (6 bases). CDR3 length: 12 residues. Germline lookup yields CDR1 MDHEN and CDR2 SYDVKM. The V and J ends lost 8 bases and 6 bases respectively, with 13 bases between them. The CDR3 sequence: CASLERGAEAFF. The DNA for the CDR3 is TGTGCCAGCCTCGAAAGGGGGGCTGAAGCTTTCTTT.

This rearrangement joins TRBV7-8 to TRBJ2-1, with D maybe TRBD2 (6 bases). V dropped 1 base and J dropped 7 bases, with 11 bases sitting between them. The CDR3 consists of 14 residues. Per the germline V gene, CDR1 is SGHVS and CDR2 is FQNEAQ. The CDR3 loop is CASSLGGRTNEQFF. CDR3 DNA sequence: TGTGCCAGCAGCTTAGGGGGGAGGACAAATGAGCAGTTCTTC.

This chain joins TRBV11-3 and TRBJ2-1, with 14 bases aligning to TRBD2. This CDR3 has 17 amino acids. Unmatched junction bases numbered 9, after V lost 4 bases and J lost 7 bases. CDR1 is SGHNT, CDR2 YENEEA, per germline. In DNA, the CDR3 is TGTGCCAGCAGCTCTCCGACTAGCGGGAGGGCCGGGAATGAGCAGTTCTTC. Encoded protein: CASSSPTSGRAGNEQFF.

J is TRBJ2-5 and V is TRBV7-9; 7 bases fit TRBD2. The CDR3 has 15 residues. CDR1 and CDR2 from the germline V gene are SEHNR and FQNEAQ (reference sequence). The trim removed 5 bases at V and 5 bases at J, leaving 11 bases unmatched. The CDR3 region has the DNA TGTGCCAGCAGCCCGAAGGTGGCGGGAGTGGAGACCCAGTACTTC. It specifies CASSPKVAGVETQYF.

In regard to this clone: The sample has other DNA sequences that encode this CDR3 too. This chain links TRBV28 with TRBJ2-5; D unresolved. This CDR3 is built from 14 residues. Trimming removed 3 bases at V and 4 bases at J, with 12 bases between. Per germline, CDR1 MDHEN and CDR2 SYDVKM. Here the CDR3 reads CASSLDGVRETQYF. Here the CDR3 DNA reads TGTGCCAGCAGTTTGGACGGCGTGCGAGAGACCCAGTACTTC.

The rearrangement links TRBV19 to TRBJ1-3; 7 bases are shared with TRBD1. The CDR3 contains 17 residues. The ends lost 5 bases at V and 0 bases at J; junction bases unmatched: 10. Germline loops: CDR1 LNHDA, CDR2 SQIVND (reference sequence). CDR3 residues: CASSPPLGQFSGNTIYF. As DNA, the CDR3 is TGTGCCAGTAGTCCCCCCCTGGGACAGTTCTCTGGAAACACCATATATTTT.

J is TRBJ2-2 and V is TRBV5-4; TRBD2 agrees at 11 bases. Germline CDR1 and CDR2: SGHNT and YYREEE (reference sequence). J lost 1 base, V lost 4 bases, and 9 bases had no gene match. CDR3 length equals 18 residues. Here the CDR3 reads CASSGGLAGGWNTGELFF. CDR3 DNA: TGTGCCAGCAGCGGCGGCCTAGCGGGAGGTTGGAACACCGGGGAGCTGTTTTTT. Complete variable domain (other parts from reference TRBV5-4 and TRBJ2-2): ETGVTQSPTHLIKTRGQQVTLRCSSQSGHNTVSWYQQALGQGPQFIFQYYREEENGRGNFPPRFSGLQFPNYSSELNVNALELDDSALYLCASSGGLAGGWNTGELFFGEGSRLTVL.

This sequence joins TRBV7-3 and TRBJ2-2; 7 nucleotides align to TRBD1. The J segment lost 6 bases and the V segment lost 6 bases, leaving 7 bases of the junction unmatched. This CDR3 region has 14 residues. CDR1 and CDR2 (germline): SGHTA, FQGTGA. The CDR3 DNA reads TGTGCCAGCAGGGAGAAGGGGGCACCCGGGGAGCTGTTTTTT. Translated: CASREKGAPGELFF.

The chain recombines TRBV18 with TRBJ1-6; tentatively, D is TRBD1 (6 bases). CDR3 length: 15 residues. Germline V gene lookup returns CDR1 KGHSH and CDR2 LQKENI. V dropped 6 bases and J dropped 7 bases, with 16 bases sitting between them. The chain's CDR3 is CASSEIQGWNSPLHF. CDR3 sequence (DNA): TGTGCCAGCTCCGAAATACAGGGTTGGAATTCACCCCTCCACTTT.

V is TRBV6-6 and J is TRBJ1-4; TRBD1 matches 8 bases. Trimming removed 5 bases from V and 7 bases from J; junction bases left unmatched: 9. Germline V gene lookup returns CDR1 MNHNY and CDR2 SVGAGI (reference sequence). The CDR3 has 15 amino acids. The CDR3 DNA sequence: TGTGCCAGCAGTGGACAGGGTCGTTTGCGTGAAAAACTGTTTTTT. It codes for CASSGQGRLREKLFF.

V gene TRBV27 combines with J gene TRBJ2-5; D remains unclear. V shed 2 bases and J shed 1 base, with 11 bases lying between them. The CDR3 length is 15 residues. Germline CDR1 is MNHEY and CDR2 is SMNVEV (reference sequence). The CDR3 nucleotides read TGTGCCAGCAGTTTACGAACTGGTATCCAAGAGACCCAGTACTTC. This gives the protein CASSLRTGIQETQYF.

The rearrangement uses TRBV29-1 and TRBJ1-1; the D gene is possibly TRBD1 (5 bases). The CDR3 contains 12 residues. Trimming took off 8 bases at V and 1 base at J, with 11 bases between the two ends. Germline V gene data show CDR1 as SQVTM and CDR2 as ANQGSEA. The CDR3, as DNA: TGCAGCTCGGGACTTCAGAACACTGAAGCTTTCTTT. It specifies CSSGLQNTEAFF.

The chain combines TRBV15 with TRBJ1-6; D call uncertain. V lost 0 bases and J 8 bases, leaving 11 bases between the germline ends. CDR3 length equals 15 residues. Germline loops: CDR1 LNHNV, CDR2 YYDKDF (reference sequence). The CDR3 loop reads CATSRDIYSDSPLHF. The CDR3 nucleotides read TGTGCCACCAGCAGAGATATATATTCCGATTCACCCCTCCACTTT.

The chain is built from TRBV6-5 and TRBJ1-6; TRBD1 might be the D (5 bases). The CDR3 sequence is 15 residues long. Trimming stripped 0 bases from V and 6 bases from J, with 9 bases between. Germline CDR1 and CDR2: MNHEY and SVGAGI. The CDR3 DNA reads as TGTGCCAGCAGTTACTCGAGAAGGGGTAATTCACCCCTCCACTTT. The encoded protein is CASSYSRRGNSPLHF.

The chain uses TRBV2 and TRBJ2-7; D may be TRBD1 (5 bases). V was trimmed by 5 bases and J by 4 bases, leaving 9 bases between them. CDR3 length: 12 amino acids. Germline V gene sequence: CDR1 SNHLY, CDR2 FYNNEI. CDR3 residues: CASSPNRYEQYF. CDR3 bases: TGTGCCAGCAGTCCTAACAGGTACGAGCAGTACTTC.

The rearrangement uses TRBV5-3 and TRBJ1-5; maybe TRBD1 (6 bases). TRBV5-3 is an open reading frame, and its role is uncertain. The CDR3 runs to 11 residues. Deletions cut 10 bases from V and 6 bases from J, with 11 bases between. The chain's CDR3 is CAANRAQPQHF. The CDR3 nucleotides are TGTGCCGCAAACAGGGCTCAGCCCCAGCATTTT.

V and J are TRBV7-9 and TRBJ2-7; the match to TRBD1 covers 10 bases. CDR3 length: 15 residues. Germline values: CDR1 SEHNR, CDR2 FQNEAQ (reference sequence). V dropped 1 base and J dropped 5; count of bases not matched to a gene: 5. In nucleotides, the CDR3 is TGTGCCAGCAGCTTAGTTGGGACAGGGGTCCACGAGCAGTACTTC. This translates into CASSLVGTGVHEQYF.

This chain connects TRBV18 to TRBJ2-2, with TRBD1 matching over 7 bases. Germline CDR1 and CDR2: KGHSH and LQKENI. J was trimmed by 0 bases and V by 3 bases; bases with no gene match: 10. This CDR3 is built from 18 residues. CDR3 DNA: TGTGCCAGCTCACCCGTTAACCCGGGGACAGCGAACACCGGGGAGCTGTTTTTT. This gives the protein CASSPVNPGTANTGELFF.

The chain recombines TRBV20-1 with TRBJ2-5; D not resolved. The CDR3 extends over 14 amino acids. Trimming shortened V by 3 bases and J by 6 bases, and 17 bases separated the two germline ends. Germline lookup yields CDR1 DFQATT and CDR2 SNEGSKA (reference sequence). This CDR3 is CSASSGPVLKTQYF. DNA for the CDR3: TGCAGTGCTAGTAGTGGCCCGGTATTAAAGACCCAGTACTTC.

The chain recombines TRBV29-1 with TRBJ2-2, with TRBD1 matching 7 bases. CDR1 and CDR2 (germline): SQVTM, ANQGSEA. J lost 5 bases, V lost 5 bases, and 5 bases had no gene match. The CDR3 has 13 amino acids. The CDR3 region is CSVRQGWTGELFF. Here the CDR3 DNA reads TGCAGCGTTCGACAGGGCTGGACCGGGGAGCTGTTTTTT.

This rearrangement joins TRBV6-6 to TRBJ2-7, with 7 bases fitting TRBD1. Germline V CDR1 and CDR2: MNHNY, SVGAGI (reference sequence). The ends lost 4 bases at V and 6 bases at J; junction bases unmatched: 6. The CDR3 consists of 13 residues. The CDR3 spells CASSSQGPLEQYF. CDR3 DNA: TGTGCCAGCAGTTCACAGGGGCCCCTCGAGCAGTACTTC.

This rearrangement joins TRBV6-5 to TRBJ1-1; D ambiguous. Per the germline V gene, CDR1 is MNHEY and CDR2 is SVGAGI. V dropped 7 bases and J dropped 5 bases, with 5 bases sitting between them. The CDR3 length is 10 residues. The CDR3 region has the DNA TGTGCCAGCAAAGGAACTGAAGCTTTCTTT. This gives the protein CASKGTEAFF.

The V and J genes are TRBV28 and TRBJ1-1; no definite D call. Trimming cost V 8 bases and J 4 bases, with 14 bases left between them. This CDR3 region has 13 residues. The germline CDR1 and CDR2 sequences are MDHEN and SYDVKM. The DNA of the CDR3 is TGTGCCAGCGGGAATGTGGGGAGCACTGAAGCTTTCTTT. Translating gives CASGNVGSTEAFF.

The rearrangement uses TRBV7-9 and TRBJ1-1; 7 nucleotides line up with TRBD1. CDR3 length equals 16 residues. V gave up 4 bases and J gave up 3 bases; unmatched junction bases: 11. Germline-derived CDR1 and CDR2 are SEHNR and FQNEAQ (reference sequence). CDR3: CASSSQRDSPYTEAFF. CDR3 nucleotide sequence: TGTGCCAGCAGCTCACAGAGGGACAGTCCCTACACTGAAGCTTTCTTT.

This chain links TRBV29-1 with TRBJ1-5; 8 nucleotides line up with TRBD1. CDR1 is SQVTM, CDR2 ANQGSEA, per germline. The V segment lost 6 bases and the J segment 4 bases; nucleotides outside the gene matches: 11. This CDR3 is built from 15 residues. The CDR3 nucleotides read TGCAGCGTAGCCGCCGACAGGGGCCTAAATCAGCCCCAGCATTTT. It encodes CSVAADRGLNQPQHF.

The rearrangement links TRBV7-9 to TRBJ2-3; tentatively, D is TRBD2 (6 bases). The CDR3 is made up of 13 amino acids. The V gene's germline CDR1 is SEHNR and CDR2 FQNEAQ (reference sequence). Trimming took off 10 bases at V and 2 bases at J, with 13 bases between the two ends. The CDR3 reads CATLRDFTDTQYF. DNA of the CDR3: TGTGCCACCCTCCGGGACTTCACAGATACGCAGTATTTT.

The V call is TRBV12-3 or TRBV12-4, the J call TRBJ1-1, with a weak D call TRBD1 (5 bases). This CDR3 is 13 amino acids long. The V end was cut by 2 bases, the J end by 5 bases, with 9 bases between. CDR3 in DNA: TGTGCCAGCAGTTTACAGGGAGGAACTGAAGCTTTCTTT. It is translated as CASSLQGGTEAFF.

V is TRBV29-1 and J is TRBJ1-3; TRBD1 agrees at 7 bases. CDR3 length equals 13 residues. Germline-derived CDR1 and CDR2 are SQVTM and ANQGSEA. Trimming took 4 bases from V and 2 from J; bases not matched to a gene: 2. CDR3 nucleotides: TGCAGCGTTGGGGGACAGACTGGAAACACCATATATTTT. As protein: CSVGGQTGNTIYF.